This T cell receptor (beta chain) appears in the sequencing data of a study of CD8+ T cells in alopecia areata. Looking at the study overall: Treatment ran 6 to 18 months, with 6 months of follow-up afterward. Study-level results: Persistence during tofacitinib was seen for many expanded lesional clones in scalp and blood. Tofacitinib significantly reduced both scalp clonality and expanded CD8+ clones among the top 100.

Treatment: oral pan-JAK inhibitor, 5-10 mg twice daily. This clone has a handful of counts. Its antigen is undetermined. As the sequencing template, cDNA was produced by extracting RNA and reverse transcribing it. Some clones are missing from TCRdb's copy, which holds only in-frame ones; the method was immunoSEQ multiplex PCR. The sample consists of 180,000 or so clones, 51% of them appearing once. The CDR3 spans 13 residues. The V end lost 6 bases, the J end lost 6 bases, and 11 bases lay between the germline ends. Germline loops: CDR1 MNHEY, CDR2 SMNVEV (reference sequence). The genes are TRBV27 and TRBJ1-4; D not resolved. This TCR was sampled from a human donor with alopecia areata. The sample in question was CD8+ T cells sorted from blood, obtained at week 52, from a patient treated with tofacitinib. CDR3 sequence reads: CASSSLEDEKLFF. The CDR3 DNA reads TGTGCCAGCAGCTCGCTTGAGGATGAAAAACTGTTTTTT.